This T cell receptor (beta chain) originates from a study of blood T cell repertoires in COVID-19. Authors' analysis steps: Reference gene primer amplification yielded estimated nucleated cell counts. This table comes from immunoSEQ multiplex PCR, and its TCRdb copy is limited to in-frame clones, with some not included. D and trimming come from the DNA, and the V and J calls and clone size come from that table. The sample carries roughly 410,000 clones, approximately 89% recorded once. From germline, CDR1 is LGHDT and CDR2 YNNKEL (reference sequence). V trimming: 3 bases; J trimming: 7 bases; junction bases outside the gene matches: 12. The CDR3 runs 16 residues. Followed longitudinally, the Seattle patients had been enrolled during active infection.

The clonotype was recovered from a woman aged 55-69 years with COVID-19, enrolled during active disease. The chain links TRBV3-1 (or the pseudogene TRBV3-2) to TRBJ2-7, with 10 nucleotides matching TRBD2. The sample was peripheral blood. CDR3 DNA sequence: TGTGCCAGCAGCCATTATAGCGGGGGGACCTTACGGGAGCAGTACTTC. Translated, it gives CASSHYSGGTLREQYF.